The 2 T cell receptor beta chains below come from one sample, sequenced in a study of blood T cells in healthy people across ages. Combining a sample-barcoded 5' primer with a J-beta primer mix, a second PCR ran for 7 to 11 cycles. TCRdb independently ran MiXCR on the 5' RACE reads; one entry per CDR3 protein. The top ten hold under 5% of the sample, which has 1.5 million or so distinct CDR3 sequences, about 42% seen once. Sequenced material: blood. The receptors were gathered from a young woman in good health.

V and J are TRBV12-3 or TRBV12-4 and TRBJ2-3; D not certain. The CDR3 is 15 amino acids. Trimming stripped 4 bases from V and 0 bases from J, with 11 bases between. The CDR3 loop reads CASSSTILSTDTQYF. CDR3 nucleotides: TGTGCCAGCAGTTCGACGATCCTTAGCACAGATACGCAGTATTTT.

The chain couples TRBV6-5 to TRBJ2-1, with D tentatively TRBD2 (5 bases). V was pared by 6 bases and J by 8 bases, with 11 bases between. CDR1 and CDR2 from the germline V gene are MNHEY and SVGAGI. This CDR3 contains 12 residues. Written as DNA, the CDR3 is TGTGCCAGCAGGAATAGCGAGGATGAGCAGTTCTTC. This translates into CASRNSEDEQFF.